This TCR beta chain was documented in a study of T cell repertoires in cytomegalovirus infection. Points on this clonotype: Its target is not known.

The V gene's germline CDR1 is DFQATT and CDR2 SNEGSKA (reference sequence). The CDR3 sequence is 14 residues long. V dropped 5 bases and J dropped 0 bases, with 13 bases sitting between them. Study outcomes and limitations: The ex vivo response was dominated by HLA-C-restricted CMV-specific TCR beta clonotypes.

MiXCR, run by TCRdb on the reads, gives a single entry per CDR3 protein. The sample has 250,000 or so distinct CDR3 sequences, over 15% seen once. The receptor was isolated from a human donor in good health (CMV status not recorded). Some clones in this sample may be carry-over from other donors' samples. The sample comprised CD8+ T cells from PBMCs. V gene TRBV20-1 combines with J gene TRBJ1-2; no definite D call. In nucleotides, the CDR3 is TGCAGTGCTGATACCGTGAAAGCTAACTATGGCTACACCTTC. Protein sequence: CSADTVKANYGYTF.